One and the same sample provided the 15 T cell receptor beta chains below, sequenced in a study of spatial heterogeneity in lung cancer (dated by TCRdb to 2018 to 2020). To prepare the library, 5' RACE was applied. TCRdb records NextSeq 500 as the sequencer. TCRdb's own reprocessing of the public reads used fastp at Q25 and MiXCR and kept productive beta chains. Rows merge per CDR3 protein into single entries with the most common DNA and genes. Here the sample has 23,000 or so distinct CDR3 sequences; 4% to 5% occur a single time. The ten top clones hold about 5% of the sample. The time point label of this sample denotes: sample taken at primary tumor resection. The sequences come from PBMCs, collected at surgery. These receptors all come from a male donor with early-stage non-small cell lung cancer.

This clonotype was detected many times. The J gene is TRBJ2-5, the V gene TRBV20-1; D is ambiguous. Trimming stripped 6 bases from V and 1 base from J, with 18 bases between. This CDR3 spans 15 amino acids. From germline, CDR1 is DFQATT and CDR2 SNEGSKA (reference sequence). CDR3: CSAPLPLGLQETQYF. CDR3 bases: TGCAGTGCGCCTCTCCCTCTGGGCCTCCAAGAGACCCAGTACTTC.

This clonotype is deemed medium-sized. J is TRBJ2-3 and V is TRBV7-9; 7 bases map to TRBD2. The ends lost 2 bases at V and 3 bases at J; junction bases unmatched: 2. The length of the CDR3 is 14 residues. CDR1 and CDR2 (germline): SEHNR, FQNEAQ (reference sequence). DNA of the CDR3: TGTGCCAGCAGCTTACCTAGCGGAACAGATACGCAGTATTTT. It specifies CASSLPSGTDTQYF.

This clonotype has a handful of counts. V gene TRBV27 combines with J gene TRBJ2-5; D is tentatively TRBD1 or TRBD2 (5 bases each). From germline, CDR1 is MNHEY and CDR2 SMNVEV (reference sequence). Trimming shortened V by 3 bases and J by 6 bases, and 11 bases separated the two germline ends. This CDR3 spans 13 amino acids. The CDR3 coding sequence is TGTGCCAGCAGTTTGGGGGAGTTGAAGACCCAGTACTTC. This encodes CASSLGELKTQYF.

This clonotype was seen repeatedly, ten times or more. The rearrangement links TRBV6-2 or TRBV6-3 to TRBJ2-7, with D possibly matching TRBD1 (6 bases). V was cut by 0 bases and J by 3 bases, with 15 bases left in between. Germline V CDR1 and CDR2: MNHEY, SVGEGT. This CDR3 contains 16 residues. The CDR3 protein is CASSYSRGSPLYEQYF. DNA of the CDR3: TGTGCCAGCAGTTACTCTAGGGGGAGCCCCCTCTACGAGCAGTACTTC.

This clonotype was seen many times. This chain uses TRBV18 with TRBJ1-3; D may be TRBD1 (5 bases). The CDR3 runs to 15 residues. Trimming took off 6 bases at V and 0 bases at J, with 12 bases between the two ends. Germline V gives CDR1 KGHSH, CDR2 LQKENI. CDR3 protein: CASSAGTHSGNTIYF. DNA of the CDR3: TGTGCCAGCTCGGCGGGGACCCACTCTGGAAACACCATATATTTT.

In its sample, this clonotype was seen many times. This chain links TRBV18 with TRBJ1-1; 9 bases map to TRBD1. The length of the CDR3 is 15 residues. Losses at the gene ends were 4 bases for V and 1 base for J; bases not matched to a gene: 4. CDR1 is KGHSH and CDR2 is LQKENI in the germline V gene. DNA for the CDR3: TGTGCCAGCTCACGGGACAGGGTCGAGAACACTGAAGCTTTCTTT. It yields the protein CASSRDRVENTEAFF.

This clonotype was recorded many times. The chain couples TRBV7-2 to TRBJ1-5; D is perhaps TRBD1 (5 bases). Deletions cut 6 bases from V and 4 bases from J, with 10 bases between. The CDR3 has 13 residues. Germline V gene sequence: CDR1 SGHTA, CDR2 FQGNSA. This CDR3 reads CASRLGANQPQHF. The CDR3 coding sequence is TGTGCCAGCAGACTAGGGGCTAATCAGCCCCAGCATTTT.

This clonotype was seen many times. V gene TRBV7-8 combines with J gene TRBJ1-1; D perhaps matches TRBD1 (5 bases). Germline V gene lookup returns CDR1 SGHVS and CDR2 FQNEAQ. This CDR3 has 13 residues. Trimming took off 1 base at V and 5 bases at J, with 8 bases between the two ends. The CDR3 bases are TGTGCCAGCAGCTTAGTCCGGGGGACTGAAGCTTTCTTT. It encodes CASSLVRGTEAFF. The full variable domain, with the rest looked up from reference TRBV7-8 and TRBJ1-1, is GAGVSQSPRYKVAKRGQDVALRCDPISGHVSLFWYQQALGQGPEFLTYFQNEAQLDKSGLPSDRFFAERPEGSVSTLKIQRTQQEDSAVYLCASSLVRGTEAFFGQGTRLTVV.

This clonotype was seen ten or more times. CDR3: CASSVGTSGNEQFF. CDR3 nucleotides: TGTGCCAGCAGCGTCGGGACTAGCGGCAATGAGCAGTTCTTC. The chain carries TRBV7-9 and TRBJ2-1; 11 bases fit TRBD2. The CDR3 covers 14 residues. J lost 6 bases, V lost 5 bases, and 3 bases had no gene match. The V gene's germline CDR1 is SEHNR and CDR2 FQNEAQ (reference sequence).

The table lists this clonotype with many counts. The chain joins TRBV19 to TRBJ2-1; unclear D gene. CDR1 is LNHDA and CDR2 is SQIVND in the germline V gene (reference sequence). This CDR3 region has 13 residues. The V gene lost 5 bases and the J gene lost 9 bases, with 14 bases spanning the gap. CDR3 DNA: TGTGCCAGTAGTTCCTTTGGGTTCGGTGAGCAGTTCTTC. This encodes CASSSFGFGEQFF.

This clonotype showed up many times. The chain joins TRBV29-1 to TRBJ1-1; 8 bases are shared with TRBD1. CDR1 SQVTM and CDR2 ANQGSEA come from the germline V gene. Losses at the gene ends were 5 bases for V and 8 bases for J; bases not matched to a gene: 4. The CDR3 length is 11 residues. CDR3 sequence: CSVSRGREAFF. The DNA of the CDR3 is TGCAGCGTTAGCAGGGGGCGGGAAGCTTTCTTT.

This clonotype is deemed medium-sized. This rearrangement joins TRBV12-3 or TRBV12-4 to TRBJ1-1; D is undetermined. V lost 3 bases and J lost 0, with 8 bases in between. This CDR3 is built from 14 residues. The CDR3 sequence: CASSLGGMNTEAFF. The DNA for the CDR3 is TGTGCCAGCAGTTTGGGAGGGATGAACACTGAAGCTTTCTTT.

This clonotype showed up many times. The chain couples TRBV7-2 to TRBJ2-1, with unresolved D. This CDR3 comprises 11 residues. Germline V gene sequence: CDR1 SGHTA, CDR2 FQGNSA. The ends were cut back, 8 bases at V and 0 bases at J, with 2 bases in the middle. CDR3 region: CASASYNEQFF. In DNA form, the CDR3 reads TGTGCCAGCGCCTCCTACAATGAGCAGTTCTTC.

This clonotype has at least ten counts. The gene calls are TRBV19 and TRBJ1-5; a weak D match, TRBD1 (5 bases). V dropped 10 bases and J dropped 0 bases, with 16 bases sitting between them. This CDR3 has 15 residues. The germline gives CDR1 LNHDA, CDR2 SQIVND (reference sequence). The CDR3 nucleotides read TGTGCCACCGACCGGGGCAGGGTTAGCAATCAGCCCCAGCATTTT. Translating gives CATDRGRVSNQPQHF.

This clonotype showed up many times. This rearrangement joins TRBV3-1 to TRBJ2-2; D gene ambiguous. Germline V gene sequence: CDR1 LGHDT, CDR2 YNNKEL (reference sequence). V was trimmed by 2 bases and J by 9 bases, leaving 7 bases between them. The CDR3 runs to 12 residues. The CDR3 reads CASSQLSRELFF. DNA of the CDR3: TGTGCCAGCAGCCAACTGAGTAGGGAGCTGTTTTTT.